Included here is one T cell receptor (beta chain) sequence, with context. Its antigen is still unknown. An amount of 3,500 to 4,500 ng of total RNA was used for each TCR library. TCRdb re-analyzed the 5' RACE reads; it lists each CDR3 protein once, without DNA. In total, the table holds 300,000 to 400,000 distinct CDR3 sequences. CDR1 is SGHVS, CDR2 FNYEAQ, per germline. This CDR3 has 15 residues. The data belong to a study of monozygotic twins with inflammatory bowel disease. General observations from the study: Repertoire similarity did not separate concordant from discordant twins, possibly from limited power.

The chain combines TRBV7-6 with TRBJ2-1; without DNA, the TCRdb call of TRBD2 cannot be checked. The specimen was blood. This TCR derives from a human donor with ulcerative colitis or Crohn's disease, or a healthy co-twin of an affected twin (not recorded which). The CDR3 here is CASSLARTSGGEQFF.